Listed here are 5 T cell receptor beta chains from one sample, sequenced in a study of T cell responses to AZD1222 COVID-19 vaccine. Assay used: immunoSEQ multiplex PCR; TCRdb lists only in-frame clones, some missing. Among about 150,000 clones listed, roughly 90% were seen once. This specimen was peripheral blood, taken 28 days after the second AZD1222 dose. These TCRs come from an adult who received the AZD1222 COVID-19 vaccine.

CDR3 sequence reads: CASCEQINEQFF. CDR3 in DNA: TGCGCCAGCTGCGAACAGATCAATGAGCAGTTCTTC. This sequence joins TRBV5-1 and TRBJ2-1; D is uncertain. This CDR3 is built from 12 residues. CDR1 and CDR2 from the germline V gene are SGHRS and YFSETQ. V was shortened by 7 bases and J by 6 bases, with 11 bases between the two germline ends.

This clone came up once. This rearrangement joins TRBV5-4 to TRBJ1-4, with a tentative D call TRBD1 (5 bases). This CDR3 region has 15 residues. Looked up from germline, CDR1 is SGHNT and CDR2 is YYREEE (reference sequence). Trimming removed 4 bases from V and 7 bases from J, with 17 bases in between. The CDR3 nucleotides read TGTGCCAGCAGCGTGAACCCTGGTCAGGGTGAAAAACTGTTTTTT. This codes for CASSVNPGQGEKLFF.

The chain carries TRBV19 and TRBJ2-2; no clear D. Germline values: CDR1 LNHDA, CDR2 SQIVND (reference sequence). CDR3 length: 15 amino acids. Between the trimmed V and J ends, which lost 3 bases and 4 bases, there was a span of 12 bases. The CDR3 sequence: CASSMSIRGTGELFF. The DNA for the CDR3 is TGTGCCAGTAGTATGTCCATAAGAGGCACCGGGGAGCTGTTTTTT.

The V and J genes are TRBV19 and TRBJ1-5; D gene ambiguous. CDR3 length equals 14 residues. Deletions cut 3 bases from V and 0 bases from J, with 6 bases between. Germline V CDR1 and CDR2: LNHDA, SQIVND (reference sequence). CDR3: CASSIEYSNQPQHF. CDR3 DNA sequence: TGTGCCAGTAGTATTGAATATAGCAATCAGCCCCAGCATTTT.

This clone was found once. CDR3 nucleotide sequence: TGTGCCATCAGTGAACCAGGACCCGAGGAGGATGGCACTGAAGCTTTCTTT. Protein: CAISEPGPEEDGTEAFF. The chain combines TRBV10-3 with TRBJ1-1; D is ambiguous. CDR3 length: 17 residues. The germline gives CDR1 ENHRY, CDR2 SYGVKD. V was trimmed by 3 bases and J by 4 bases, leaving 21 bases between them.